These T cell receptor beta chains were read from a single sample in a study of blood T cell repertoires in COVID-19. The table came from immunoSEQ multiplex PCR; TCRdb's copy has only in-frame clones and leaves some out. In the table there are about 330,000 clones, 86% of which are singletons. The sequencing input was peripheral blood. Receptor source: a woman aged 45 to 65 with acute or convalescent COVID-19. Both conserved end residues are part of each CDR3. A D gene is named only where the DNA matches it firmly. Clone size is given for some rows only: seen once, a few or many times, or a class if the clone is expanded.

j_gene	abundance	v_gene	d_gene	CDR3aa	CDR3nt
TRBJ1-1	few	TRBV19	NA	CASSARENTEAFF	TGTGCCAGTAGTGCGAGGGAGAACACTGAAGCTTTCTTT
TRBJ1-1	NA	TRBV28	NA	CASSAGSRVEAFF	TGTGCCAGCAGCGCAGGGTCCCGGGTTGAAGCTTTCTTT
TRBJ1-1	NA	TRBV29-1	NA	CSVVGRMNTEAFF	TGCAGCGTTGTCGGGAGAATGAACACTGAAGCTTTCTTT
TRBJ2-5	NA	TRBV5-1	TRBD2	CASSTASGLGETQYF	TGCGCCAGTAGTACGGCTAGCGGATTAGGCGAGACCCAGTACTTC
TRBJ2-2	NA	TRBV28	NA	CASSPQGISGELFF	TGTGCCAGCAGTCCCCAGGGGATCTCCGGGGAGCTGTTTTTT
TRBJ2-7	NA	TRBV10-3	NA	CAITPGGEQYF	TGTGCCATCACTCCGGGTGGCGAGCAGTACTTC
TRBJ2-3	NA	TRBV6-2/TRBV6-3	NA	CASSYLTVTDTQYF	TGTGCCAGCAGTTACTTGACAGTCACAGATACGCAGTATTTT
TRBJ1-5	NA	TRBV24-1	NA	CATSEEGEEQPQHF	TGTGCCACCAGTGAGGAGGGAGAGGAACAGCCCCAGCATTTT
TRBJ2-1	NA	TRBV5-1	TRBD2	CASSGGTSGRNHEQFF	TGCGCCAGCAGCGGCGGGACTAGCGGGAGGAATCATGAGCAGTTCTTC
TRBJ1-5	once	TRBV4-2	TRBD1	CASSRGQGPPQPQHF	TGTGCCAGCAGCCGTGGACAGGGGCCACCTCAGCCCCAGCATTTT
TRBJ2-7	NA	TRBV23-1	TRBD1	CASSPRTGCEQYF	TGCGCCAGCAGTCCGCGGACAGGGTGCGAGCAGTACTTC
TRBJ1-1	NA	TRBV6-2/TRBV6-3	NA	CASSYSRGIGTEAFF	TGTGCCAGCAGTTACTCACGGGGGATAGGCACTGAAGCTTTCTTT
TRBJ1-5	NA	TRBV6-2/TRBV6-3	NA	CASSPWEAGASNQPQHF	TGTGCCAGCAGCCCTTGGGAGGCAGGTGCTAGCAATCAGCCCCAGCATTTT
TRBJ1-5	NA	TRBV11-2	NA	CASSLVAGFDQPQHF	TGTGCCAGCAGCTTAGTGGCAGGGTTCGATCAGCCCCAGCATTTT
TRBJ2-3	NA	TRBV7-2	TRBD1	CASSLGTGRTDTQYF	TGTGCCAGCAGCTTAGGGACAGGTCGCACAGATACGCAGTATTTT
TRBJ2-3	NA	TRBV2	TRBD2	CASSAPQGLATSTDTQYF	TGTGCCAGCAGCGCCCCCCAAGGACTAGCGACTAGCACAGATACGCAGTATTTT
TRBJ1-5	NA	TRBV27	NA	CASSLASSNQPQHF	TGTGCCAGCAGTTTGGCCAGTTCCAATCAGCCCCAGCATTTT
TRBJ1-5	NA	TRBV6-5	NA	CASSVDGRDQPQHF	TGTGCCAGCAGCGTAGACGGGAGGGATCAGCCCCAGCATTTT
TRBJ2-7	NA	TRBV19	NA	CASSMTGSYEQYF	TGTGCCAGTAGTATGACAGGATCCTACGAGCAGTACTTC
TRBJ1-2	NA	TRBV28	NA	CASSLIPDGTNGYTF	TGTGCCAGCAGTTTAATCCCCGACGGGACAAATGGCTACACCTTC
TRBJ1-3	NA	TRBV24-1	NA	CATIVGSGNTIYF	TGTGCCACCATAGTCGGCTCTGGAAACACCATATATTTT
TRBJ2-3	NA	TRBV7-3	NA	CASSLWGQSTDTQYF	TGTGCCAGCAGCTTATGGGGACAAAGCACAGATACGCAGTATTTT
TRBJ1-4	NA	TRBV7-9	TRBD1	CASSPWDRGREKLFF	TGTGCCAGCAGCCCCTGGGACAGGGGACGGGAAAAACTGTTTTTT
TRBJ1-5	NA	TRBV18	TRBD1	CASSPRTGGNQPQHF	TGTGCCAGCTCACCTAGGACAGGGGGCAATCAGCCCCAGCATTTT
TRBJ2-5	NA	TRBV7-9	TRBD2	CASSSPGGREYQETQYF	TGTGCCAGCAGCTCCCCGGGGGGGCGGGAATACCAAGAGACCCAGTACTTC
TRBJ1-5	few	TRBV4-1	TRBD1	CASSQEGQGDQPQHF	TGCGCCAGCAGCCAAGAAGGGCAGGGGGATCAGCCCCAGCATTTT
TRBJ1-3	NA	TRBV9	NA	CASSVDPFLGSGNTIYF	TGTGCCAGCAGCGTAGATCCCTTCCTCGGCTCTGGAAACACCATATATTTT
TRBJ2-5	NA	TRBV5-1	TRBD2	CASSMTSGRAETQYF	TGCGCCAGCAGCATGACTAGCGGGAGGGCAGAGACCCAGTACTTC
TRBJ2-7	NA	TRBV18	TRBD2	CASSRTSGSSYEQYF	TGTGCCAGCTCACGGACTAGCGGGAGCTCCTACGAGCAGTACTTC
TRBJ2-3	NA	TRBV18	NA	CASSPGQGSTDTQYF	TGTGCCAGCTCACCGGGTCAGGGTAGCACAGATACGCAGTATTTT
TRBJ1-2	NA	TRBV9	NA	CASSAWTAAGILYGYTF	TGTGCCAGCAGCGCCTGGACTGCGGCCGGGATTCTCTATGGCTACACCTTC
TRBJ2-7	NA	TRBV19	TRBD1	CASSIQPQTGEQYF	TGTGCCAGTAGTATCCAACCCCAGACAGGGGAGCAGTACTTC
TRBJ1-2	NA	TRBV7-3	NA	CASSLNVGQLYGYTF	TGTGCCAGCAGCTTAAACGTTGGGCAGCTCTATGGCTACACCTTC
TRBJ1-2	NA	TRBV5-1	TRBD1	CASSLATGQNYGYTF	TGCGCCAGCAGCTTGGCTACGGGACAGAACTATGGCTACACCTTC
TRBJ2-7	NA	TRBV27	NA	CASSYAPGYEQYF	TGCGCCAGCAGTTACGCCCCAGGTTACGAGCAGTACTTC
TRBJ1-2	NA	TRBV4-1	NA	CASSQDGGGNYGYTF	TGCGCCAGCAGCCAAGATGGAGGAGGGAACTATGGCTACACCTTC
TRBJ1-4	NA	TRBV5-1	TRBD1	CASSLRQGTNEKLFF	TGCGCCAGCAGCTTGAGACAGGGAACTAATGAAAAACTGTTTTTT
TRBJ2-3	many	TRBV30	NA	CAWSPKMTQYF	TGTGCCTGGAGTCCCAAAATGACGCAGTATTTT
TRBJ2-7	NA	TRBV4-1	TRBD2	CASSQDEGTGGTYEQYF	TGCGCCAGCAGCCAAGATGAGGGGACGGGAGGGACCTACGAGCAGTACTTC
TRBJ1-4	NA	TRBV5-8	TRBD1	CASSQTGVGNEKLFF	TGTGCCAGCAGCCAGACAGGGGTTGGTAATGAAAAACTGTTTTTT
TRBJ1-1	once	TRBV6-5	NA	CASTPQGYTEAFF	TGTGCCAGCACCCCCCAGGGGTACACTGAAGCTTTCTTT
TRBJ1-3	NA	TRBV19	TRBD1	CASTDRGPGNTIYF	TGTGCCAGTACCGACAGGGGGCCTGGAAACACCATATATTTT
TRBJ2-1	once	TRBV28	TRBD1	CASSSDRETLYNEQFF	TGTGCCAGCAGTTCCGACAGGGAGACCCTTTACAATGAGCAGTTCTTC
TRBJ2-3	few	TRBV7-2	TRBD2	CASSLGLGTSRTDTQYF	TGTGCCAGCAGCTTAGGGTTGGGGACTAGCCGCACAGATACGCAGTATTTT
TRBJ1-2	NA	TRBV25-1	NA	CASSLTANYGYTF	TGTGCCAGCAGTTTGACAGCGAACTATGGCTACACCTTC
TRBJ2-3	NA	TRBV19	NA	CASGHRGYLTDTQYF	TGTGCCAGTGGTCATAGGGGATACCTCACAGATACGCAGTATTTT
TRBJ2-6	NA	TRBV4-1	NA	CASSQKDKSSGANVLTF	TGCGCCAGCAGCCAAAAGGACAAGAGCTCTGGGGCCAACGTCCTGACTTTC
TRBJ1-4	once	TRBV6-1	TRBD1	CASSVRQGWSIEREKLFF	TGTGCCAGCAGTGTACGACAGGGTTGGAGTATTGAGAGAGAAAAACTGTTTTTT
TRBJ2-7	NA	TRBV11-2	TRBD2	CASSIGLAGGRIEQYF	TGTGCCAGCAGCATAGGACTAGCGGGAGGTCGAATCGAGCAGTACTTC
TRBJ2-1	once	TRBV29-1	TRBD2	CSVEVPRLAREQFF	TGCAGCGTTGAAGTACCAAGACTAGCTCGCGAGCAGTTCTTC
TRBJ1-4	NA	TRBV28	NA	CASSLTSEKLFF	TGTGCCAGCAGTTTAACATCTGAAAAACTGTTTTTT
TRBJ2-1	NA	TRBV7-2	NA	CASSLVGSAEGEQFF	TGTGCCAGCAGCTTAGTGGGGTCAGCCGAGGGTGAGCAGTTCTTC
TRBJ2-2	NA	TRBV7-3	NA	CASSLEALANTGELFF	TGTGCCAGCAGCTTAGAGGCACTGGCGAACACCGGGGAGCTGTTTTTT
TRBJ1-2	NA	TRBV6-1	NA	CASSGFRTTSNYGYTF	TGTGCCAGCAGTGGATTCCGGACAACCTCTAACTATGGCTACACCTTC
TRBJ1-3	NA	TRBV6-5	NA	CASSKMTGYGNTIYF	TGTGCCAGCAGTAAGATGACAGGCTATGGAAACACCATATATTTT
TRBJ1-5	NA	TRBV28	NA	CASSRTYQPQHF	TGTGCCAGCAGCCGAACATATCAGCCCCAGCATTTT
TRBJ2-5	NA	TRBV29-1	TRBD2	CSVVGRAETQYF	TGCAGCGTTGTTGGGAGGGCAGAGACCCAGTACTTC
TRBJ2-7	NA	TRBV6-5	TRBD2	CASSRTSGRAYEQYF	TGTGCCAGCAGTAGGACTAGCGGGAGGGCCTACGAGCAGTACTTC
TRBJ1-2	NA	TRBV7-2	NA	CASSSGQRLYGYTF	TGTGCCAGCAGCTCAGGACAGAGGCTCTATGGCTACACCTTC
TRBJ2-7	NA	TRBV27	NA	CASSSSSYEQYF	TGTGCCAGCAGCTCGAGCTCCTACGAGCAGTACTTC